The entry below describes one TCR beta chain. Its antigen remains unidentified. Base qualities are not provided; no much larger clone lies one nucleotide away. The germline V gene (reference sequence) gives CDR1 as LNHNV and CDR2 as YYDKDF. V is pared back by 5 bases and J by 7 bases, with 19 bases lying between the germline termini. Reading from cysteine to phenylalanine, the CDR3 counts 15 amino acids. Of all the DNA, just the CDR3 is kept, 45 bases in frame from base 1. Libraries were made using 5' RACE. Sequenced using an Illumina HiSeq 2500. A second PCR of about 6 to 11 cycles was performed with a sample-barcoded 5' primer and a J-beta primer mix. A template-switch 5' adaptor carrying 12 random nucleotides introduced a unique molecular identifier onto each TCR beta cDNA molecule. Each sample yielded at least 3 million CDR3-containing paired-end reads. All of the RNA was converted into first-strand cDNA using the Mint cDNA synthesis kit, with a TRBC-specific oligonucleotide serving as the primer. Following uracil-DNA glycosylase treatment, all cDNA underwent a first 18-cycle PCR with the universal primers M1SS and BC2_uni_R. Per the original workflow: For normalization, 1 million high-quality reads, each with a distinct molecular identifier, were randomly selected from each sample. Instead of being binned into consensus sequences, reads with shared molecular identifiers were discarded. MiTCR, set to a Q25 quality threshold and the strictest error-elimination algorithm, was used for CDR3 identification, clonotype clustering and error correction. A nonparametric unseen species model using Euler transformation provided a lower-bound estimate of total TCR beta diversity. The public sequencing data were trimmed at Q25 with fastp and processed into clonotypes with MiXCR by TCRdb, which kept only in-frame beta chains. Under each unique CDR3 protein, matching rows form one entry showing the most common genes and DNA. TCRdb's processing, not the study's, gives the V and J calls here. The sample contains some 760,000 distinct CDR3 sequences, around a quarter of them found a single time. Under 4.5% of the sample rests with the top ten.

Systemically healthy Caucasian individuals from Russia, 35 to 40 in total and aged about 6 to 90 years, were included as donors. Each donor gave approximately 9.3 milliliters of peripheral blood, collected into EDTA-treated Vacutainer tubes. Ficoll-Paque density-gradient centrifugation was used to isolate PBMCs, with at least 6.5 million per sample. Total RNA, at least 6 micrograms per sample, was extracted from PBMCs with Trizol reagent. Naive CD45RAhigh/CD27high T cell percentages were measured by flow cytometry on a PBMC aliquot from every donor. This sample was taken from a study of blood T cells in healthy people across ages (dated by TCRdb to about 2015). In the study overall: In model experiments, roughly one uniquely barcoded TCR beta cDNA molecule per two T cells was captured by template switching. The study analyzed two additional independent replicas of 1 million unique cDNA reads from the same blood draw for two donors, one aged 18 to 30 and one aged 80 or older. Age-related changes in TCR beta repertoire diversity were measured in the study by deep sequencing normalized with unique cDNA molecular identifiers. Donors were grouped into four age groups: young (average roughly 15 years), middle-aged (roughly 40), aged (62) and long-lived (less than 85).

The paper's findings and limits, for the study overall: The percentage of naive T cells measured by flow cytometry correlated strongly with observed TCR beta diversity. As age increased, observed TCR beta diversity per million T cells dropped in a roughly linear way, and a significant reduction was already evident by age 40. Bulk unsorted PBMC profiling prevented conclusive comparison of naive and antigen-experienced compartments. Estimates of total diversity based on one million sequenced T cells were regarded as lower bounds and as underestimates. Because donor CMV infection status was unknown, age-related changes in expanded clonotypes were potentially confounded. Compared with the aged group, the long-lived group had more naive CD4+ T cells, fewer expanded clones and increased TCR diversity, a pattern suggesting age selection.

This same sample was also part of a study on T cells of mothers and their children. The other study reports the following: Nine systemically healthy Caucasian individuals, comprising three mothers and their six children, were included as donors. cDNA synthesis consumed the entire amount of extracted RNA, loaded at approximately 1.6 ug RNA in each 15 ul reaction. In the second PCR, the M1S primer introduced both the sample barcodes and 2-4 random nucleotides. Over 8 million TCR beta CDR3 reads were obtained for each mother, and 2.5 million to 3 million reads were obtained for each child. Thymic selection shapes the output of TCR recombination in a similar way in related and unrelated pairs, and inherited differences have a minor effect. Related mother-child pairs always showed normalized repertoire overlap that was slightly higher than in unrelated mother-child pairs, though the difference was never significant. No persistent microchimeric T cell clones were detected, at a sensitivity of around 100 clones per million clonotypes. The study used deep NGS to compare TCR beta repertoires of mothers and children, seeking features distinguishing related mother-child pairs from unrelated individuals. The mean age was about 40 +/- 4 years for the mothers and approximately 11 +/- 4 years for the children. After adapters were ligated using NEBNext reagents, the libraries underwent 100+100 nt paired-end sequencing on an Illumina HiSeq 2000. Mother and child libraries were prepared a month apart and sequenced in separate runs to prevent cross-contamination. Each donor had between about 500,000 and 2,100,000 distinct TCR beta clonotypes identified. Naive TCR beta clonotypes were estimated from low-frequency clonotypes matched to each donor's FACS-determined naive share, without sorting.

The source material was blood. The rearrangement combines TRBV15 with TRBJ2-3; the best D guess is TRBD2, with 5 bases matching. The receptor's source is a boy between 10 and 17 years old in good health. The DNA sequence is given as TGTGCCACCAGCGAAGGCCGAACACCGGGAAATACGCAGTATTTT. The resulting protein is CATSEGRTPGNTQYF.